This T cell receptor beta chain was identified during a study of immune evolution from preneoplasia to lung adenocarcinoma. Patients had resection in Japan or China between the mid-2010s and the late 2010s. Histologic diagnosis was independently verified by two lung pathologists. TCRdb's copy holds only in-frame clones and misses some; the assay was immunoSEQ multiplex PCR. The sample lists several thousand clones; about 85% were seen once. In its sample, this clone was seen once. The sequence was obtained from a donor of 70 years or more with lung adenocarcinoma. Sequenced: FFPE adjacent normal lung tissue.

The CDR3 DNA sequence: TGTGCCAGCAGTAAACCCGGGACAGGGAATCAGCCCCAGCATTTT. Translating it yields CASSKPGTGNQPQHF. This chain joins TRBV25-1 and TRBJ1-5, with TRBD1 matching 9 bases. Germline CDR1 MGHDK, CDR2 SYGVNS. The CDR3 consists of 15 residues. V shed 5 bases, J shed 4 bases, and the junction held 6 bases outside the gene matches.